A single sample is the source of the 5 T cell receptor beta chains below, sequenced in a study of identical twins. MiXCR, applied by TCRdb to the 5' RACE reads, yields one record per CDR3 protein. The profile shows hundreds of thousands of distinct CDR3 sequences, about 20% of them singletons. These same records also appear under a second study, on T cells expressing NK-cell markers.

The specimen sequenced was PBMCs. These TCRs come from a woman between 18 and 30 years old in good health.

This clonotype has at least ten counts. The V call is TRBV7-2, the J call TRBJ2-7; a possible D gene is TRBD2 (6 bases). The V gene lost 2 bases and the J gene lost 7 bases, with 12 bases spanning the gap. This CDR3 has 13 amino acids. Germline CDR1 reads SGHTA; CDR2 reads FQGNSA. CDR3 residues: CASSLMGLIEQYF. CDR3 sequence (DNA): TGTGCCAGCAGCTTAATGGGACTTATAGAGCAGTACTTC.

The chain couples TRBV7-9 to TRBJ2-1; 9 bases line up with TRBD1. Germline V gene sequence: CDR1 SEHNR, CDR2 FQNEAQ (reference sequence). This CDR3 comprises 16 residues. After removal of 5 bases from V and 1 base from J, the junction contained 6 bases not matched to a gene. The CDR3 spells CASSPTDRGSYNEQFF. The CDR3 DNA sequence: TGTGCCAGCAGCCCAACGGACAGGGGATCCTACAATGAGCAGTTCTTC.

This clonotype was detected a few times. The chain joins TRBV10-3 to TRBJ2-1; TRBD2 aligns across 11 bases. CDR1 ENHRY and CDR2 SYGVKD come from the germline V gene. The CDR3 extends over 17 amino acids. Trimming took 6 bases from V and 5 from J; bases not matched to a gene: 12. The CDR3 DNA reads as TGTGCCATCAGCCCGACTAGCGGGACGGGTCCCCACAATGAGCAGTTCTTC. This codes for CAISPTSGTGPHNEQFF.

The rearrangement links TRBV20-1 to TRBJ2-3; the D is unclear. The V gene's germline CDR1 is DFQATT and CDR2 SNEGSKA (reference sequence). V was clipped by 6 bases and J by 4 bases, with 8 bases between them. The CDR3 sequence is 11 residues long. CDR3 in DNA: TGCAGTGCCACAAGCCCAGATACGCAGTATTTT. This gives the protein CSATSPDTQYF.

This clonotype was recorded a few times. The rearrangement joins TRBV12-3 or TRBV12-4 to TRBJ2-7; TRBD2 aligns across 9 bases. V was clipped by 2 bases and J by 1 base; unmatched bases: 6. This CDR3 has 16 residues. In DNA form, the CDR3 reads TGTGCCAGCAGTTTAAGCGGGGCGGGAGGGTCCTACGAGCAGTACTTC. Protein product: CASSLSGAGGSYEQYF.